This T cell receptor (beta chain) was captured in a study of T-cell reconstitution after alpha-beta-depleted transplantation in children. Preparation of the TCRbeta library used unique molecular identifiers. TCRdb re-analysed the PCR reads in MiXCR, keeping a single row per CDR3 protein. This table holds about 980,000 distinct CDR3 sequences, 25% to 30% found once. Trimming at V came to 9 bases and at J to 7 bases, leaving 5 bases not matched to a gene. Germline CDR1 and CDR2: KGHDR and SFDVKD. The CDR3 loop spans 12 amino acids. Source: PBMCs, mostly from graft donor cells, taken 360 days after TCRalphabeta/CD19-depleted stem cell transplant. The clonotype was recovered from a boy under two years old who had a stem cell transplant for SCID, so the T cells may come from the graft donor. The gene calls are TRBV24-1 and TRBJ2-1; 7 bases are shared with TRBD1. The CDR3 DNA reads TGTGCCACCCAGGGGGTTGGTAATGAGCAGTTCTTC. This encodes CATQGVGNEQFF.